The text below deals with one T cell receptor beta chain. Its antigen specificity is not known. Base qualities are not recorded, but no much larger clone differs from it by a single base. The sample originates from a study of blood T cell repertoires in COVID-19 (dated by TCRdb to 2020 to 2022). Looking at the study overall: Samples covering the acute and convalescent phases of COVID-19 were provided by collaborators in the United States, Italy and Spain. The material from the prospective study consisted of cDNA or gDNA derived from T cells, B-cell-depleted T cells, or PBMCs. Subjects who had been exposed to COVID-19, were actively infected with it, or had recovered from it provided the deeply sampled blood TCRbeta repertoires that made up the dataset. A freely available public database, intended as a resource for researchers studying the immune response to SARS-CoV-2, is where the repertoires were released. The samples were drawn from the first 160 participants of the ongoing ImmuneRACE study and from some 1,300 subjects provided by 6 global collaborators. Nearly every sample came with metadata listing a de-identified subject ID, COVID-19 status, age in years and sex. Where available, HLA class I and class II types were taken from metadata supplied by the sample provider and were not determined by assay-based typing.

In the prospective study, participants were roughly 18 to 95 years old, resided in about two dozen geographic areas of the United States, and were enrolled through a virtual design. Cohort assignment in the prospective study relied on participant-reported clinical history from a screening survey and a study questionnaire. For ImmuneRACE Cohort 3, a participant was defined as recovered based on two consecutive negative NP/OP PCR tests, clearance by a healthcare professional, or resolution of symptoms. In the prospective study, whole blood, serum and a nasopharyngeal or oropharyngeal swab were collected from each participant by mobile phlebotomists. Participants in the prospective study had the option to provide additional blood draws and questionnaires over a roughly 2-month period. Blood samples from the prospective study were shipped frozen or at room temperature prior to DNA extraction. The germline V gene gives CDR1 as SGDLS and CDR2 as YYNGEE. V has 4 bases trimmed and J has 3 bases trimmed; junction bases matching no gene number 2. The CDR3 sequence holds 14 residues, the cysteine and phenylalanine included. Of the read, only the CDR3 DNA is kept; its 42 bases are in frame from base 1.

What the work shows at the level of the full study, not this receptor alone: The amount of clinical and demographic metadata varied by source and participant and was provided uncurated.

TCRbeta CDR3 regions were amplified from genomic DNA using the immunoSEQ Assay, a bias-controlled multiplex PCR. The authors' pipeline ran thus. The number of nucleated cells in each sample was estimated by amplification of reference gene primers within the assay. To quantify the absolute abundance of each unique TCRbeta CDR3 rearrangement, sequence reads were collapsed and filtered. For each sample, productive Simpson clonality was calculated by taking the square root of Simpson's diversity index across productive rearrangements. TCRdb took over this immuneACCESS table, retaining in-frame rearrangements with V and J assigned. Such tables are incomplete; in checked studies, under half of the missing clones stem from an unresolved V gene, and the remainder is unexplained. V, J and clone size derive from that table, while D and trimming were established from the DNA sequence. Here the sample has roughly 340,000 clones; 85% to 90% occur a single time. The ten largest clones add up to less than 1.2% of the sample.

Sequenced input: PBMCs or T cells enriched from blood (not recorded which). The TCR sequence derives from a man younger than 35 who had recovered from COVID-19. The V and J genes are TRBV9 and TRBJ2-1; the central 9 bases match TRBD1. The DNA sequence reads TGTGCCAGCAGCACGGGACAGGGCTACAATGAGCAGTTCTTC. Its product reads: CASSTGQGYNEQFF.